Listed below are T cell receptor beta chains from one sample, sequenced in a study of graft-versus-host responses after intestinal transplantation. Generated by immunoSEQ multiplex PCR, the TCRdb table keeps only in-frame clones and is missing some. This table has about 84,000 clones, under 95% appearing once. No antigens are known for them. The sequenced sample was unstimulated CD4+ T cells sorted from spleen or lymph node cells, obtained before transplant. All receptors derive from a human donor who was the organ donor for an intestinal transplant. CDR3s include the opening cysteine and the closing phenylalanine or tryptophan. Clone size is not always given. Where it is, it says once, few, many or a class for expanded clones.

abundance: NA
j_gene: TRBJ2-5
v_gene: TRBV4-1
CDR3aa: CASSQSGWQETQYF

abundance: NA
j_gene: TRBJ1-5
v_gene: TRBV19
CDR3aa: CASRFDRTHDQPQHF

abundance: NA
j_gene: TRBJ1-5
v_gene: TRBV2
CDR3aa: CASRGTGNQPQHF

abundance: NA
j_gene: TRBJ2-3
v_gene: TRBV5-1
CDR3aa: CASSPARAGGTDTQYF

abundance: NA
j_gene: NA
v_gene: TRBV2
CDR3aa: CASTGERVGYEQYF

abundance: once
j_gene: TRBJ2-6
v_gene: TRBV11-3
CDR3aa: CASSLQGHSGANVLTF

abundance: NA
j_gene: TRBJ2-1
v_gene: TRBV14
CDR3aa: CASSQGGRRTFYNEQFF

abundance: NA
j_gene: TRBJ1-2
v_gene: TRBV7-8
CDR3aa: CASSETGYGYTF

abundance: NA
j_gene: TRBJ2-3
v_gene: TRBV15
CDR3aa: CATSRGRRGRIYTQYF

abundance: NA
j_gene: TRBJ1-2
v_gene: TRBV28
CDR3aa: CASTTRWGYTF

abundance: NA
j_gene: TRBJ2-3
v_gene: TRBV5-1
CDR3aa: CASSLGLAGGLAADTQYF

abundance: NA
j_gene: TRBJ2-7
v_gene: TRBV4-2
CDR3aa: CASSQGRGEQYF

abundance: NA
j_gene: TRBJ1-1
v_gene: TRBV30
CDR3aa: CAWSGGLIKRVNTEAFF

abundance: NA
j_gene: TRBJ1-2
v_gene: TRBV7-9
CDR3aa: CASSLSGQGVGYTF

abundance: NA
j_gene: TRBJ1-1
v_gene: TRBV6-5
CDR3aa: CASREQKGAGGAFF

abundance: NA
j_gene: TRBJ2-5
v_gene: TRBV4-1
CDR3aa: CASSRKGGLVNSETQYF

abundance: NA
j_gene: TRBJ2-3
v_gene: TRBV5-1
CDR3aa: CASEARGNTDTQYF

abundance: once
j_gene: TRBJ2-7
v_gene: TRBV13
CDR3aa: CASSLRQGAYEQYF

abundance: NA
j_gene: TRBJ1-1
v_gene: TRBV6-1
CDR3aa: CASSETGTGVFTEAFF

abundance: NA
j_gene: TRBJ1-2
v_gene: TRBV5-1
CDR3aa: CASSPAGAPNYGYTF

abundance: NA
j_gene: TRBJ2-7
v_gene: TRBV7-3
CDR3aa: CASSQTGTGGGEQYF

abundance: NA
j_gene: TRBJ1-5
v_gene: TRBV28
CDR3aa: CASSFPQGRLSNQPQHF

abundance: NA
j_gene: TRBJ1-2
v_gene: TRBV5-1
CDR3aa: CASSLGHGVANYGYTF

abundance: NA
j_gene: TRBJ1-3
v_gene: TRBV7-6
CDR3aa: CISRASVGGNTIYF

abundance: once
j_gene: TRBJ2-5
v_gene: TRBV5-1
CDR3aa: CASSRPSGGAGETQYF

abundance: NA
j_gene: TRBJ1-3
v_gene: TRBV7-6
CDR3aa: CASSLGGGTSGNTIYF

abundance: NA
j_gene: TRBJ2-1
v_gene: TRBV21-1
CDR3aa: CASSKSTAGAWNEQFF

abundance: NA
j_gene: TRBJ2-3
v_gene: TRBV5-1
CDR3aa: CASKAGVGADTQYF

abundance: NA
j_gene: TRBJ2-6
v_gene: TRBV5-1
CDR3aa: CASSAQGSGANVLTF

abundance: NA
j_gene: TRBJ2-5
v_gene: TRBV5-4
CDR3aa: CASSMETRETQYF

abundance: NA
j_gene: TRBJ2-7
v_gene: TRBV5-1
CDR3aa: CASSLWLAGYEQYF

abundance: NA
j_gene: TRBJ2-3
v_gene: TRBV7-8
CDR3aa: CASTKNRRKGTDTQYF

abundance: NA
j_gene: TRBJ2-7
v_gene: TRBV6-1
CDR3aa: CASSGTRVRGYEQYF

abundance: NA
j_gene: TRBJ2-3
v_gene: TRBV7-9
CDR3aa: CASSLFQGTDTQYF

abundance: NA
j_gene: TRBJ2-5
v_gene: TRBV11-2
CDR3aa: CASSSRRGAGETQYF

abundance: NA
j_gene: TRBJ2-1
v_gene: TRBV7-9
CDR3aa: CASSLVSGRSGEQFF

abundance: NA
j_gene: TRBJ1-2
v_gene: TRBV28
CDR3aa: CASSLGQGGYTF

abundance: once
j_gene: TRBJ1-1
v_gene: TRBV25-1
CDR3aa: CASSDPGQGNTEAFF

abundance: NA
j_gene: TRBJ2-4
v_gene: TRBV29-1
CDR3aa: CSVAGQGNIQYF

abundance: NA
j_gene: TRBJ2-7
v_gene: TRBV4-1
CDR3aa: CASSQVSGRLSEQYF

abundance: NA
j_gene: TRBJ2-5
v_gene: TRBV15
CDR3aa: CATSRDRGRETQYF

abundance: NA
j_gene: TRBJ1-1
v_gene: TRBV18
CDR3aa: CASSHKNTEAFF

abundance: NA
j_gene: TRBJ1-6
v_gene: TRBV30
CDR3aa: CAWRRGTNSPLHF

abundance: NA
j_gene: TRBJ1-2
v_gene: TRBV4-2
CDR3aa: CASSQSDRENGYTF

abundance: NA
j_gene: TRBJ2-1
v_gene: TRBV5-1
CDR3aa: CASSPNLAGGGNEQFF

abundance: NA
j_gene: TRBJ1-5
v_gene: TRBV28
CDR3aa: CASRRQGLGDNQPQHF

abundance: NA
j_gene: TRBJ2-6
v_gene: TRBV19
CDR3aa: CASSISDTGANVLTF

abundance: NA
j_gene: TRBJ1-3
v_gene: TRBV11-2
CDR3aa: CASSLQGNTIYF